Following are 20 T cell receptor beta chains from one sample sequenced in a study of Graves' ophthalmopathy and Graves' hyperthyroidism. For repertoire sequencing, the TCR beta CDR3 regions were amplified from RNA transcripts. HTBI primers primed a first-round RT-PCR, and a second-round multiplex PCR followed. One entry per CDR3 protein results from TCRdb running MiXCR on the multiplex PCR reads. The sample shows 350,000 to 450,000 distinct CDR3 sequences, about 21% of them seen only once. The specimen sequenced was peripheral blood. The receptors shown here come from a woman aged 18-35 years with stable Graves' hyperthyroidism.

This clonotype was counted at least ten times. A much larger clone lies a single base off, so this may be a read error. Written as DNA, the CDR3 is TGTGCCAGCAGCTTAGAACCCTACGAGCAGTACTTC. Residues: CASSLEPYEQYF. This rearrangement joins TRBV11-2 to TRBJ2-7; D is uncertain. There are 12 residues in the CDR3. Trimming removed 0 bases at V and 2 bases at J, with 2 bases between. Germline V gives CDR1 SGHAT, CDR2 FQNNGV. The variable domain in full, with the rest retrieved from reference TRBV11-2 and TRBJ2-7, is EAGVAQSPRYKIIEKRQSVAFWCNPISGHATLYWYQQILGQGPKLLIQFQNNGVVDDSQLPKDRFSAERLKGVDSTLKIQPAKLEDSAVYLCASSLEPYEQYFGPGTRLTVT.

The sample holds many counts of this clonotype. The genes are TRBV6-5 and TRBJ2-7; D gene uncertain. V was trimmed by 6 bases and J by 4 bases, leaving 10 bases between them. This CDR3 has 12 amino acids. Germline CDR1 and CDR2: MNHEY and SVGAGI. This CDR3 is CASRTVRYEQYF. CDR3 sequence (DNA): TGTGCCAGCAGAACAGTCCGTTACGAGCAGTACTTC.

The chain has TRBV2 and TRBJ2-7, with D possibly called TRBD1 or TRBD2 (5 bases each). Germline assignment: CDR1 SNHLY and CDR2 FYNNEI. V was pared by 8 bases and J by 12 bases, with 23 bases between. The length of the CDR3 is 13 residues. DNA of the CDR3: TGTGCCAGCTTCCACGGCAGCTTGAGGGGCTGGTACTTC. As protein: CASFHGSLRGWYF.

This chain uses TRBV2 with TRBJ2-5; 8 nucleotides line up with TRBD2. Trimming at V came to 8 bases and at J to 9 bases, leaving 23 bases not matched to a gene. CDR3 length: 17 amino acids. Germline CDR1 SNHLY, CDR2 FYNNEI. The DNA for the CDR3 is TGTGCCAGCTCGCAGACGGGAGCGGGGGCTCTCGGAGGGGCCCAGTACTTC. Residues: CASSQTGAGALGGAQYF.

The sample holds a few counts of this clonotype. The CDR3 DNA reads TGCAGCGTTGAAGGTGTGGGACAGGGGGCGTCAAACTATGGCTACACCTTC. It codes for CSVEGVGQGASNYGYTF. The chain couples TRBV29-1 to TRBJ1-2; TRBD1 aligns across 12 bases. The junction had 8 bases not matched to a gene; V was cut back by 1 base and J by 2 bases. Germline-derived CDR1 and CDR2 are SQVTM and ANQGSEA. This CDR3 region has 17 residues.

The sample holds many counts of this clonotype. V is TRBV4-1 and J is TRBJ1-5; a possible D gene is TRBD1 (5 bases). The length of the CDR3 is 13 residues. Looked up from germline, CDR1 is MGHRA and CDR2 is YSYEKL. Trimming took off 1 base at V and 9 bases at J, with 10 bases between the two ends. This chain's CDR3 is CASSQGGIGPQHF. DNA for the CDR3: TGCGCCAGCAGCCAAGGGGGGATTGGGCCCCAGCATTTT.

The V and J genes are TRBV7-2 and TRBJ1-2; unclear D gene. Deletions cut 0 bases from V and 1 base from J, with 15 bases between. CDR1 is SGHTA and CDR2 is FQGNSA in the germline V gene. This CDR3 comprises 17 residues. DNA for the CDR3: TGTGCCAGCAGCTTAGCTCCCTCAGCTCTCCTTAACTATGGCTACACCTTC. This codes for CASSLAPSALLNYGYTF. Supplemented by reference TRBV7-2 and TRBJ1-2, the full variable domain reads GAGVSQSPSNKVTEKGKDVELRCDPISGHTALYWYRQSLGQGLEFLIYFQGNSAPDKSGLPSDRFSAERTGGSVSTLTIQRTQQEDSAVYLCASSLAPSALLNYGYTFGSGTRLTVV.

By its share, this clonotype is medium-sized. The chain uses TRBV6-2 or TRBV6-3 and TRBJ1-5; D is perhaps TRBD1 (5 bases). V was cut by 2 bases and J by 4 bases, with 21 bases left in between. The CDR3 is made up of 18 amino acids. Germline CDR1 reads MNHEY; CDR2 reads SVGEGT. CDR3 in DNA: TGTGCCAGCAGTTACATTCTCGGGGCAGGGATGACGAATCAGCCCCAGCATTTT. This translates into CASSYILGAGMTNQPQHF.

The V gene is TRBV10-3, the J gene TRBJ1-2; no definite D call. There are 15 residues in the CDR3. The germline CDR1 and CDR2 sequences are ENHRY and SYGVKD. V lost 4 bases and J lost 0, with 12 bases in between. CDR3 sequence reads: CAISGSGSANYGYTF. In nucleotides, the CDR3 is TGTGCCATCAGTGGTTCTGGCAGTGCTAACTATGGCTACACCTTC.

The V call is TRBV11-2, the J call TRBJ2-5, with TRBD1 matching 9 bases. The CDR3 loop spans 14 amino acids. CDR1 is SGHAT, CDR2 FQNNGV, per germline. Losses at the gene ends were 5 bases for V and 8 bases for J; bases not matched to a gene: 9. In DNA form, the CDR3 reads TGTGCCAGCAGCCCGCGGACAGGGGACATAACCCAGTACTTC. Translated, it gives CASSPRTGDITQYF.

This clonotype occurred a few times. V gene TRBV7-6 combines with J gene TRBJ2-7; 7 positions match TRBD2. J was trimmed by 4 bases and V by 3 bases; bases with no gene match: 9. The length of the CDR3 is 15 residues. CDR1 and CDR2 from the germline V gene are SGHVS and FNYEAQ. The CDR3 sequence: CASSFNGGGPYEQYF. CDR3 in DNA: TGTGCCAGCAGCTTTAATGGCGGGGGACCATACGAGCAGTACTTC.

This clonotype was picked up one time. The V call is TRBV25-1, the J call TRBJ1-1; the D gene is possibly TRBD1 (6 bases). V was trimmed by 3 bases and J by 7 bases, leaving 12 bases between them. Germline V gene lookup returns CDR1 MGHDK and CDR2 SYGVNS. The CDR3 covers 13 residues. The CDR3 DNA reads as TGTGCCAGCAGTGACGCGGGACACCATGAAGCTTTCTTT. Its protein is CASSDAGHHEAFF.

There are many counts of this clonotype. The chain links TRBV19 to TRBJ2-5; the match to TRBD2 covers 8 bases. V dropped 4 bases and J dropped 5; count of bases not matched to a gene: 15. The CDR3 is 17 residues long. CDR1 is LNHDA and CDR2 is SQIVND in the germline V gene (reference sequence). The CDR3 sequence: CASSTPGLVISSETQYF. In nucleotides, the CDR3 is TGTGCCAGTAGTACCCCGGGACTAGTTATCAGTTCCGAGACCCAGTACTTC.

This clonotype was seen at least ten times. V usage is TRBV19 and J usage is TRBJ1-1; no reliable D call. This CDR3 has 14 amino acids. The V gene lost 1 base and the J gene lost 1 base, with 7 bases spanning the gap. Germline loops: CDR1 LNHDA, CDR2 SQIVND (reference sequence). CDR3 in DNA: TGTGCCAGTAGTATAGCGAGACAGAACACTGAAGCTTTCTTT. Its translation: CASSIARQNTEAFF.

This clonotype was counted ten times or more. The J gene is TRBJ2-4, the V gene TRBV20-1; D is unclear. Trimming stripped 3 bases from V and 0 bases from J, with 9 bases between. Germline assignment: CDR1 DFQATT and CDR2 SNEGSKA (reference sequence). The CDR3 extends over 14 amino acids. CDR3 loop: CSARLPLAKNIQYF. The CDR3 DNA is TGCAGTGCTAGGCTTCCCCTAGCCAAAAACATTCAGTACTTC.

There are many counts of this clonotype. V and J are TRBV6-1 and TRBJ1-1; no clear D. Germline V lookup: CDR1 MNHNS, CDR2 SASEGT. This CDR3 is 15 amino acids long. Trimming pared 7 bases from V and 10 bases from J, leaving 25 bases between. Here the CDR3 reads CASMKVARSSRGAFF. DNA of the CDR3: TGTGCCAGCATGAAGGTAGCCAGAAGTTCTAGAGGAGCTTTCTTT.

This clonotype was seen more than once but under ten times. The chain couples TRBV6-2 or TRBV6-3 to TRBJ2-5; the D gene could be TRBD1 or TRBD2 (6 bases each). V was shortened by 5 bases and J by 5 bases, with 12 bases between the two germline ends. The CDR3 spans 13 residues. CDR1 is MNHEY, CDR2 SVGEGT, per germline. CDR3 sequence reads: CASSARGLETQYF. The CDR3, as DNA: TGTGCCAGCAGTGCCAGGGGACTTGAGACCCAGTACTTC.

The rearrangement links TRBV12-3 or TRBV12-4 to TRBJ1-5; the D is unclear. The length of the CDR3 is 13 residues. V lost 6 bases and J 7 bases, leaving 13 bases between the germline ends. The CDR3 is CASRSSEGQPQHF. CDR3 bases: TGTGCCAGCAGGAGTTCGGAGGGACAGCCCCAGCATTTT.

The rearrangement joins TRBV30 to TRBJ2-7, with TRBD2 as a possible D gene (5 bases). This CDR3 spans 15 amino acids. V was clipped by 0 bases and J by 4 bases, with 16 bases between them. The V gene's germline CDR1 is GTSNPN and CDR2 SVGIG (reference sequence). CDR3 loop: CAWSVRRTGNYEQYF. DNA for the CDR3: TGTGCCTGGAGTGTTAGGAGGACGGGGAATTACGAGCAGTACTTC.

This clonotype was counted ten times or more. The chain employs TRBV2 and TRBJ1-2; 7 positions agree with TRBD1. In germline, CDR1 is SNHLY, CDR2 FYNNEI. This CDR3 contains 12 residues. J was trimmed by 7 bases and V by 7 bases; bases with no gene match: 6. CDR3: CASMQGGTGYTF. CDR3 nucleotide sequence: TGTGCCAGCATGCAGGGGGGAACTGGCTACACCTTC.